The next 15 T cell receptor beta chains were all read from a single sample in a study of post-analysis software for immune sequencing data. Findings of the study overall: Included in a set of several TRBV segments more frequent in patients than controls were TRBV5-6, TRBV5-1 and TRBV20-1.

Antigen specificity for these receptors is unknown. The TCR beta cDNA libraries carried unique molecular identifiers. TCRdb passed the PCR reads through MiXCR, listing each CDR3 protein once. The data contain some 500,000 distinct CDR3 sequences, around 40% of them singletons. Sequences were obtained from blood. The source of these receptors is a girl aged 10 to 17 with multiple sclerosis.

This clonotype was detected a few times. This chain links TRBV15 with TRBJ1-2; D not certain. The germline CDR1 and CDR2 sequences are LNHNV and YYDKDF (reference sequence). The CDR3 totals 15 residues. The V end was cut by 1 base, the J end by 0 bases, with 9 bases between. CDR3 bases: TGTGCCACCAGCAGAGGCTCATCAGCTAACTATGGCTACACCTTC. This gives the protein CATSRGSSANYGYTF. Variable domain in full (rest from reference TRBV15 and TRBJ1-2): DAMVIQNPRYQVTQFGKPVTLSCSQTLNHNVMYWYQQKSSQAPKLLFHYYDKDFNNEADTPDNFQSRRPNTSFCFLDIRSPGLGDTAMYLCATSRGSSANYGYTFGSGTRLTVV.

This clonotype turned up a few times. The rearrangement joins TRBV20-1 to TRBJ1-2; 9 bases match TRBD1. The CDR3 consists of 12 residues. Germline-derived CDR1 and CDR2 are DFQATT and SNEGSKA (reference sequence). The CDR3 sequence: CRFYRGLNGYTF. The DNA of the CDR3 is TGCAGATTCTACAGGGGGCTCAATGGCTACACCTTC.

The chain employs TRBV20-1 and TRBJ2-1; D is undetermined. Per germline, CDR1 DFQATT and CDR2 SNEGSKA (reference sequence). Trimming stripped 4 bases from V and 0 bases from J, with 13 bases between. The CDR3 length is 15 residues. The CDR3 protein is CSANTLPASYNEQFF. The CDR3 DNA reads as TGCAGTGCTAACACCCTGCCGGCCTCCTACAATGAGCAGTTCTTC.

This clonotype was found a few times. The chain recombines TRBV2 with TRBJ1-5; D may be TRBD1 (6 bases). Germline loops: CDR1 SNHLY, CDR2 FYNNEI. The CDR3 is 12 amino acids. V was clipped by 8 bases and J by 5 bases, with 10 bases between them. The CDR3 nucleotides read TGTGCCAGCCACAAGGGGGATCAGCCCCAGCATTTT. Amino acid sequence: CASHKGDQPQHF.

In the case of this clonotype: A much larger clone is a single base away; this may be a read error. The rearrangement links TRBV9 to TRBJ2-3; 12 bases align to TRBD2. Looked up from germline, CDR1 is SGDLS and CDR2 is YYNGEE. V lost 2 bases, J lost 4 bases, and 5 bases stayed unmatched. The CDR3 has 16 residues. CDR3 sequence: CASSVGLAGYADTQYF. As DNA, the CDR3 is TGTGCCAGCAGCGTCGGACTAGCGGGGTATGCAGATACGCAGTATTTT. The whole variable domain, filled in from reference TRBV9 and TRBJ2-3, reads DSGVTQTPKHLITATGQRVTLRCSPRSGDLSVYWYQQSLDQGLQFLIQYYNGEERAKGNILERFSAQQFPDLHSELNLSSLELGDSALYFCASSVGLAGYADTQYFGPGTRLTVL.

CDR3 protein: CSAPGTPCHEQYF. The CDR3 DNA reads as TGCAGTGCTCCCGGGACACCCTGCCACGAGCAGTACTTC. The chain has TRBV20-1 and TRBJ2-7; D is possibly TRBD1 (6 bases). The CDR3 consists of 13 residues. CDR1 DFQATT and CDR2 SNEGSKA come from the germline V gene (reference sequence). V was clipped by 5 bases and J by 5 bases, with 16 bases between them.

The chain carries TRBV7-2 and TRBJ2-7; 10 bases line up with TRBD2. CDR1 SGHTA and CDR2 FQGNSA come from the germline V gene. The ends lost 1 base at V and 4 bases at J; junction bases unmatched: 4. This CDR3 contains 15 residues. Here the CDR3 DNA reads TGTGCCAGCAGCTTAGACCTAGCGGGAGAGTACGAGCAGTACTTC. Amino acid sequence: CASSLDLAGEYEQYF.

This clonotype was observed a few times. The chain joins TRBV7-6 to TRBJ2-5; 7 bases line up with TRBD1. V shed 4 bases, J shed 5 bases, and the junction held 10 bases outside the gene matches. Looked up from germline, CDR1 is SGHVS and CDR2 is FNYEAQ. This CDR3 spans 15 amino acids. The CDR3, as DNA: TGTGCCAGCAGCTCACACGGGGACAGTGGGGAGACCCAGTACTTC. Amino acids: CASSSHGDSGETQYF.

This clonotype appeared a single time. The chain uses TRBV20-1 and TRBJ2-7, with TRBD1 as a possible D gene (7 bases). TRBJ2-5 explains the end of the DNA better; the J call may be wrong. The CDR3 contains 15 residues. Germline V gene lookup returns CDR1 DFQATT and CDR2 SNEGSKA (reference sequence). The CDR3 nucleotides read TGCAGTGCTAGAGTGGAGGGGGCTGAAAGAGAGACCCAGTACTTC. It yields the protein CSARVEGAERETQYF.

The chain combines TRBV11-2 with TRBJ1-2, with 7 bases that match TRBD1. This CDR3 is 14 amino acids long. V was clipped by 5 bases and J by 8 bases; unmatched bases: 11. The germline CDR1 and CDR2 sequences are SGHAT and FQNNGV. CDR3 region: CASSRQGPVDGYTF. In DNA, the CDR3 is TGTGCCAGCAGCCGACAGGGTCCGGTAGACGGCTACACCTTC.

The chain carries TRBV20-1 and TRBJ2-6, with D unresolved. Germline V gives CDR1 DFQATT, CDR2 SNEGSKA (reference sequence). Trimming removed 7 bases from V and 0 bases from J, with 7 bases in between. The CDR3 spans 13 residues. DNA of the CDR3: TGCAGTGGCAGGAGCTCTGGGGCCAACGTCCTGACTTTC. Its translation is CSGRSSGANVLTF.

CDR3 amino acids: CASRAGLADSYEQYF. The CDR3 bases are TGTGCCAGCAGGGCGGGACTAGCGGACTCCTACGAGCAGTACTTC. This chain uses TRBV27 with TRBJ2-7; TRBD2 agrees at 11 bases. This CDR3 contains 15 residues. The V and J ends lost 6 bases and 0 bases, in that order; junction bases with no gene match: 4. Germline values: CDR1 MNHEY, CDR2 SMNVEV (reference sequence).

This chain connects TRBV20-1 to TRBJ2-5; TRBD1 agrees at 7 bases. Germline V gene sequence: CDR1 DFQATT, CDR2 SNEGSKA (reference sequence). The J segment lost 5 bases and the V segment lost 5 bases, leaving 5 bases of the junction unmatched. The length of the CDR3 is 12 residues. This chain's CDR3 is CSASDRAETQYF. The CDR3, as DNA: TGCAGTGCTTCCGACAGGGCGGAGACCCAGTACTTC.

This chain uses TRBV12-3 or TRBV12-4 with TRBJ2-1, with D uncertain. This CDR3 is built from 14 residues. V lost 6 bases to trimming and J lost 1 base, with 10 bases between them. The CDR3 region has the DNA TGTGCCAGCAGCGCAGTCGGGTCCTACAATGAGCAGTTCTTC. It is translated as CASSAVGSYNEQFF.

The chain uses TRBV10-3 and TRBJ2-5, with TRBD2 matching 10 bases. Germline CDR1 reads ENHRY; CDR2 reads SYGVKD. This CDR3 is 15 amino acids long. V shed 6 bases and J 1 base; nucleotides not matched to a gene: 5. CDR3: CAISPRTSGQETQYF. The CDR3 DNA follows: TGTGCCATCAGCCCCCGGACTAGCGGCCAAGAGACCCAGTACTTC.